This T cell receptor beta chain was profiled in a study of blood T cell repertoires in COVID-19. Study information: Researchers got acute and convalescent COVID-19 samples from the United States, Italy and Spain.

The protocol was immunoSEQ multiplex PCR, while the TCRdb copy is restricted to in-frame clones and leaves out a portion. The top ten hold 0.9% to 1.5% of the sample, which has around 370,000 clones, roughly 91% seen once. Clinical histories supplied by participants themselves formed the basis of cohort assignment. CDR3 length: 19 residues. The V gene lost 4 bases and the J gene lost 1 base, with 26 bases spanning the gap. Germline V gene data show CDR1 as MGHRA and CDR2 as YSYEKL. The source is a woman aged 18-30 years who had recovered from COVID-19. Sequenced sample: PBMCs or T cells enriched from blood (not recorded which). The chain couples TRBV4-1 to TRBJ2-7; D perhaps matches TRBD1 (6 bases). CDR3 in amino acids: CASSPRFRDNLPESYEQYF. The DNA of the CDR3 is TGCGCCAGCAGCCCCCGATTCCGGGACAATTTACCCGAGTCCTACGAGCAGTACTTC.